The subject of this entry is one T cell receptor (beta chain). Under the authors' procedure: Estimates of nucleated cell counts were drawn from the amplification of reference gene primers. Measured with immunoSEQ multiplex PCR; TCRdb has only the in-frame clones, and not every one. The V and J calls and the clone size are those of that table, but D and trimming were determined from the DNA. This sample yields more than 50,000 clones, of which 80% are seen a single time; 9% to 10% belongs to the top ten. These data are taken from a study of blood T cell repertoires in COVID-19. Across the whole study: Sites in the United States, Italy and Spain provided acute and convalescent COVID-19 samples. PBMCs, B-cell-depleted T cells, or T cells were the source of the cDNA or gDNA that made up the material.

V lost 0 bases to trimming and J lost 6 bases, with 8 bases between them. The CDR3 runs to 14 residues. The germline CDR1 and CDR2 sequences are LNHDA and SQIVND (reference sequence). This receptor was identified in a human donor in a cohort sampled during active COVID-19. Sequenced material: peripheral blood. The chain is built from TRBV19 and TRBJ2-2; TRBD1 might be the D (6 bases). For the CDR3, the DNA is TGTGCCAGTAGTATAGATTCAGGGGCCGGGGAGCTGTTTTTT. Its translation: CASSIDSGAGELFF.